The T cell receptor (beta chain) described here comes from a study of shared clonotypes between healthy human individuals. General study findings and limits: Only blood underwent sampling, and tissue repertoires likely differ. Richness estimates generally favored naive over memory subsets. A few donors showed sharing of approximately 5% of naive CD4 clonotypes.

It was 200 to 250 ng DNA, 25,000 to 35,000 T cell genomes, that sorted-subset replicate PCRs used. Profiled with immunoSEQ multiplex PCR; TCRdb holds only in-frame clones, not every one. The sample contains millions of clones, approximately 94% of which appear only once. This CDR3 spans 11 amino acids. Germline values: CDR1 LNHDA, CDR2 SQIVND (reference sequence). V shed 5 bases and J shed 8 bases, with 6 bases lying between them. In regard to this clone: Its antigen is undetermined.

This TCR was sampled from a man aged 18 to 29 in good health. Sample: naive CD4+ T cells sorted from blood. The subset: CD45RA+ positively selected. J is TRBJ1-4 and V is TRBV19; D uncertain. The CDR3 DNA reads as TGTGCCAGTAGTTTAGGCGAAAAACTGTTTTTT. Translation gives CASSLGEKLFF.